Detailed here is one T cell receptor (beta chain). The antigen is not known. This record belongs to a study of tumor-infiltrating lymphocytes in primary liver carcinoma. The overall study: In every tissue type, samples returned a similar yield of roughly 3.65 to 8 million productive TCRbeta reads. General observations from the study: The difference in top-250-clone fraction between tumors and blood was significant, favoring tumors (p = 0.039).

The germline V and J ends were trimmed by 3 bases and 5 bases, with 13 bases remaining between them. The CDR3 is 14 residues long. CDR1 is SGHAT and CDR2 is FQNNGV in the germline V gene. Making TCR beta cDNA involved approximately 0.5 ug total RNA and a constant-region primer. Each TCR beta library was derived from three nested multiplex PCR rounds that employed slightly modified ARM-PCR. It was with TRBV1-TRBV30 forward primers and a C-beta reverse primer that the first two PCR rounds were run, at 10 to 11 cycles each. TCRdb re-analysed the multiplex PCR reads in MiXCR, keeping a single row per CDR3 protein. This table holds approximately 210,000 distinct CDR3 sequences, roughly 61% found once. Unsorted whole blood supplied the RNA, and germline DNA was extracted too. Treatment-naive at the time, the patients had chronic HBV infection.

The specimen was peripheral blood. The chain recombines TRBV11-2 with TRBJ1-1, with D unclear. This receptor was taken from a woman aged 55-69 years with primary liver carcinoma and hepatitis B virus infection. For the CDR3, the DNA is TGTGCCAGCAGCTTCGATCCGACGAATACTGAAGCTTTCTTT. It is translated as CASSFDPTNTEAFF.